This entry lists 24 T cell receptor beta chains sequenced from one sample in a study of blood T cells in healthy people across ages. The authors ran a second PCR of roughly 6 to 12 cycles using a sample-barcoded 5' primer and a J-beta primer mix. MiXCR was run by TCRdb on the 5' RACE reads, yielding one entry per CDR3 protein. The sample contains about 1.8 million distinct CDR3 sequences, 40% to 55% of which appear only once. Sequenced sample: blood. The receptors come from a woman aged 35 to 49 in good health.

The chain has TRBV28 and TRBJ2-7; the D gene is possibly TRBD2 (6 bases). The DNA matches TRBJ2-5 better at its end, which makes the J call doubtful. The CDR3 has 14 amino acids. Germline lookup yields CDR1 MDHEN and CDR2 SYDVKM. The CDR3 nucleotides read TGTGCCAGCAGGCGGGACTCCCCCGGGGAGACCCAGTACTTC. Encoded protein: CASRRDSPGETQYF.

This clonotype has just a few counts. The chain uses TRBV12-3 or TRBV12-4 and TRBJ2-1; unclear D gene. The V end was cut by 2 bases, the J end by 10 bases, with 12 bases between. CDR3 length: 13 residues. The CDR3 nucleotides are TGTGCCAGCAGTTTAATTGCGGTCGGGGAGCAGTTCTTC. This encodes CASSLIAVGEQFF.

The CDR3 nucleotides are TGTGCCAGCAGTCTAGCGGGGGGGCCGATGGATAAGCAGTTCTTC. It encodes CASSLAGGPMDKQFF. The V call is TRBV7-9, the J call TRBJ2-1; 12 bases align to TRBD2. The CDR3 is 15 residues long. V shed 6 bases, J shed 11 bases, and the junction held 11 bases outside the gene matches. The V gene's germline CDR1 is SEHNR and CDR2 FQNEAQ (reference sequence).

The V and J genes are TRBV27 and TRBJ1-6; 9 bases are a match to TRBD1. Trimming took 8 bases from V and 7 from J; bases not matched to a gene: 9. Per germline, CDR1 MNHEY and CDR2 SMNVEV (reference sequence). There are 15 residues in the CDR3. CDR3 coding DNA: TGTGCCAGCGGGACCCCGGGACAGGGAAATTCACCCCTCCACTTT. Translated, it gives CASGTPGQGNSPLHF.

The sample holds many counts of this clonotype. CDR3 sequence reads: CASSLEGIGETQYF. The DNA for the CDR3 is TGTGCCAGCAGCTTAGAGGGCATAGGAGAGACCCAGTACTTC. V usage is TRBV7-3 and J usage is TRBJ2-5; D possibly corresponds to TRBD2 (5 bases). CDR1 SGHTA and CDR2 FQGTGA come from the germline V gene. The length of the CDR3 is 14 residues. V shed 2 bases and J shed 4 bases, with 11 bases lying between them. Supplemented by reference TRBV7-3 and TRBJ2-5, the full variable domain reads GAGVSQTPSNKVTEKGKYVELRCDPISGHTALYWYRQSLGQGPEFLIYFQGTGAADDSGLPNDRFFAVRPEGSVSTLKIQRTERGDSAVYLCASSLEGIGETQYFGPGTRLLVL.

This clonotype appeared a single time. V is TRBV20-1 and J is TRBJ2-5; D could derive from TRBD1 or TRBD2 (5 bases each). The CDR3 covers 11 residues. CDR1 and CDR2 from the germline V gene are DFQATT and SNEGSKA (reference sequence). CDR3: CGLRWGETQYF. As DNA, the CDR3 is TGCGGCTTGCGGTGGGGGGAGACCCAGTACTTC.

The rearrangement links TRBV28 to TRBJ1-1; no clear D. The V gene's germline CDR1 is MDHEN and CDR2 SYDVKM. V lost 5 bases, J lost 0 bases, and 10 bases lay in between. This CDR3 has 14 residues. CDR3 sequence (DNA): TGTGCCAGCAGTCCACCTAGCTTGAACACTGAAGCTTTCTTT. Protein sequence: CASSPPSLNTEAFF.

The rearrangement uses TRBV6-2 or TRBV6-3 and TRBJ2-3, with 9 bases that match TRBD2. CDR1 MNHEY and CDR2 SVGEGT come from the germline V gene. The CDR3 length is 16 residues. The J segment lost 4 bases and the V segment lost 1 base, leaving 6 bases of the junction unmatched. The DNA of the CDR3 is TGTGCCAGCAGTTACTACGCGGGGGGGCCCGCAGATACGCAGTATTTT. It codes for CASSYYAGGPADTQYF.

The gene calls are TRBV20-1 and TRBJ1-5, with D hard to call. The CDR3 totals 13 residues. The V gene lost 5 bases and the J gene lost 2 bases, with 10 bases spanning the gap. The germline V gene has CDR1 DFQATT and CDR2 SNEGSKA (reference sequence). The CDR3 nucleotides read TGCAGTGCTTGGCCAGGCCGCAATCAGCCCCAGCATTTT. Translating gives CSAWPGRNQPQHF.

The chain uses TRBV11-1 and TRBJ2-4; 9 bases align to TRBD1. Germline CDR1 is SGHAT and CDR2 is FQDESV (reference sequence). V lost 1 base, J lost 5 bases, and 3 bases stayed unmatched. This CDR3 comprises 15 residues. CDR3 sequence reads: CASSLGDRVENIQYF. The CDR3 DNA is TGTGCCAGCAGCTTAGGGGACAGGGTGGAAAACATTCAGTACTTC.

V is TRBV2 and J is TRBJ2-5; 7 bases line up with TRBD1. TRBJ2-7 matches the DNA end more closely, so the J call is doubtful. This CDR3 region has 13 residues. Germline V CDR1 and CDR2: SNHLY, FYNNEI. The CDR3 coding sequence is TGTGCCAGCAGTGTCAACAGGGGCGCCGAGCAGTACTTC. Protein: CASSVNRGAEQYF.

This clonotype has only a few counts. V usage is TRBV20-1 and J usage is TRBJ2-7, with 7 positions matching TRBD2. The CDR3 has 14 amino acids. J was trimmed by 1 base and V by 3 bases; bases with no gene match: 6. Per germline, CDR1 DFQATT and CDR2 SNEGSKA (reference sequence). The CDR3: CSASPLAESYEQYF. In DNA, the CDR3 is TGCAGTGCTAGTCCTCTAGCGGAATCCTACGAGCAGTACTTC.

This sequence joins TRBV4-1 and TRBJ1-1; D is uncertain. V lost 0 bases and J 3 bases, leaving 14 bases between the germline ends. Germline-derived CDR1 and CDR2 are MGHRA and YSYEKL. The CDR3 has 16 residues. The CDR3 region has the DNA TGCGCCAGCAGCCAAGAAGGGTCAGCTGGGTACACTGAAGCTTTCTTT. It specifies CASSQEGSAGYTEAFF.

In this sample, this clonotype turned up a few times. Here the CDR3 reads CASSARGTGGSYTF. Written as DNA, the CDR3 is TGTGCCAGCAGCGCTCGGGGGACAGGGGGCTCCTACACCTTC. The genes are TRBV6-1 and TRBJ1-2, with 12 bases lining up with TRBD1. V lost 6 bases and J lost 10; bases outside the gene matches: 9. The CDR3 has 14 amino acids. Germline values: CDR1 MNHNS, CDR2 SASEGT.

The rearrangement links TRBV12-3 or TRBV12-4 to TRBJ2-7; 10 bases align to TRBD1. This CDR3 has 18 residues. Trimming cost V 5 bases and J 2 bases; bases outside gene matches: 15. The CDR3 nucleotides are TGTGCCAGCAGTACCGGGACAGGGGCCGCGGTTGGGACCTACGAGCAGTACTTC. Translated, it gives CASSTGTGAAVGTYEQYF.

This clonotype was seen a few times. J is TRBJ2-5 and V is TRBV5-1; a possible D gene is TRBD2 (5 bases). The CDR3 is 15 amino acids. The germline V gene encodes CDR1 SGHRS and CDR2 YFSETQ. With 4 bases removed from V and 5 bases from J, the gap between germline ends came to 18 bases. The CDR3: CASSPRPGSWETQYF. The CDR3 nucleotides read TGCGCCAGCAGCCCACGTCCGGGGTCGTGGGAGACCCAGTACTTC.

The table lists this clonotype with a few counts. The rearrangement links TRBV4-3 to TRBJ2-1; 7 bases match TRBD2. Near its end, the DNA agrees better with TRBJ2-7, so the J call may be wrong. The CDR3 runs 17 residues. Germline V gene lookup returns CDR1 LGHNA and CDR2 YSLEER. DNA of the CDR3: TGCGCCAGCAGCCAAGGTCCAGGCGGGAGCTCCTACAATGAGCAGTACTTC. Amino acids: CASSQGPGGSSYNEQYF.

This clonotype has a handful of counts. V usage is TRBV5-1 and J usage is TRBJ2-1, with D possibly called TRBD1 or TRBD2 (5 bases each). Germline CDR1 SGHRS, CDR2 YFSETQ. The length of the CDR3 is 12 residues. Trimming cost V 7 bases and J 7 bases, with 12 bases left between them. The CDR3 DNA sequence: TGCGCCAGCGGCCTCAGGGAGAATGAGCAGTTCTTC. This codes for CASGLRENEQFF.

This clonotype was picked up many times. The V call is TRBV4-2, the J call TRBJ2-7; possible D gene TRBD1, 5 bases. This CDR3 has 13 residues. Germline V gene lookup returns CDR1 LGHNA and CDR2 YNFKEQ. The ends were cut back, 0 bases at V and 6 bases at J, with 9 bases in the middle. The CDR3 DNA reads as TGTGCCAGCAGCCAAGATTGGGGCGTCGAGCAGTACTTC. It translates to CASSQDWGVEQYF.

This clonotype was seen a single time. The genes are TRBV4-2 and TRBJ2-1; D is perhaps TRBD1 (5 bases). Germline loops: CDR1 LGHNA, CDR2 YNFKEQ. This CDR3 is built from 12 residues. The germline V and J ends were trimmed by 5 bases and 9 bases, with 11 bases remaining between them. The CDR3, as DNA: TGTGCCAGCAGCAAGGGGCCAGGTGAGCAGTTCTTC. Its translation: CASSKGPGEQFF.

V and J are TRBV6-2 or TRBV6-3 and TRBJ1-1; D not resolved. This CDR3 region has 11 residues. Germline V lookup: CDR1 MNHEY, CDR2 SVGEGT. Trimming cost V 10 bases and J 2 bases, with 8 bases left between them. In DNA, the CDR3 is TGTGCCACGCGGGGAAACACTGAAGCTTTCTTT. Translating gives CATRGNTEAFF.

The chain is built from TRBV15 and TRBJ2-3; D gene ambiguous. V was shortened by 5 bases and J by 0 bases, with 6 bases between the two germline ends. CDR3 length: 13 residues. CDR1 and CDR2 (germline): LNHNV, YYDKDF (reference sequence). The DNA for the CDR3 is TGTGCCACCAGCCCCTACAGCACAGATACGCAGTATTTT. This encodes CATSPYSTDTQYF.

This clonotype was seen more than once but under ten times. The V and J genes are TRBV12-3 or TRBV12-4 and TRBJ1-5; D possibly corresponds to TRBD1 (6 bases). The CDR3 consists of 14 residues. V was trimmed by 4 bases and J by 3 bases, leaving 10 bases between them. The CDR3 is CASSSTGLNQPQHF. In nucleotides, the CDR3 is TGTGCCAGCAGTTCGACAGGACTCAATCAGCCCCAGCATTTT.

The chain combines TRBV20-1 with TRBJ1-1; tentatively, D is TRBD1 (6 bases). V was clipped by 5 bases and J by 2 bases, with 12 bases between them. This CDR3 comprises 13 residues. The germline CDR1 and CDR2 sequences are DFQATT and SNEGSKA (reference sequence). The CDR3: CSAGGTLNTEAFF. The CDR3 DNA reads TGCAGTGCTGGAGGGACATTAAACACTGAAGCTTTCTTT.